This T cell receptor beta chain derives from a study of molecular identifiers for immune sequencing clone quantification. A single record per CDR3 protein comes from TCRdb applying MiXCR to the PCR reads. The repertoire consists of about 300,000 distinct CDR3 sequences, with about 20% occurring once and the leading ten covering approximately 0.85%. This clonotype was seen many times. This CDR3 has 13 amino acids. V lost 0 bases, J lost 6 bases, and 7 bases lay in between. Per germline, CDR1 SGHDN and CDR2 FVKESK. Material for sequencing was naive CD8+ T cells from blood, with Jurkat cell RNA spiked in. Subset given: FACS-sorted CD8+CD4-CCR7+CD45RA+ naive T cells. This clonotype was obtained from a human donor in good health. Some libraries in this study had Jurkat cell RNA spiked in. The chain recombines TRBV14 with TRBJ2-3; D remains ambiguous. CDR3 protein: CASSQDAGDTQYF. The CDR3 nucleotides read TGTGCCAGCAGCCAAGACGCCGGGGATACGCAGTATTTT.